A single TCR beta chain is shown here with its context. This record comes from a study of shared clonotypes between healthy human individuals. Sequencing used immunoSEQ multiplex PCR; TCRdb keeps in-frame clones, though not all of them. The sample lists about 1.5 million clones, 95% to 99% occurring once. The germline V and J ends were trimmed by 9 bases and 0 bases, with 18 bases remaining between them. This CDR3 is built from 16 residues. Per the germline V gene, CDR1 is LNHNV and CDR2 is YYDKDF (reference sequence). The sequence was obtained from a man aged 30 to 45 in good health. The sample was naive CD4+ T cells sorted from blood. Noted subset: CD45RA+ positively selected. The chain uses TRBV15 and TRBJ1-3; D perhaps matches TRBD1 (5 bases). The CDR3 sequence is CATGVGAVSSGNTIYF. CDR3 DNA: TGTGCCACGGGCGTCGGGGCCGTAAGCTCTGGAAACACCATATATTTT.